The source of this T cell receptor (beta chain) is a study of T cells in Graves' hyperthyroidism and ophthalmopathy. Any patient presenting with uncontrolled infection, other autoimmune disease, pregnancy or lactation was left out. This clonotype appeared many times. RNA transcripts were the template for amplifying TCR beta CDR3 regions. Using the HTBI primer set, a first-round RT-PCR was run on the TCR CDR3. TCRdb fed the multiplex PCR reads into MiXCR, producing one record per CDR3 protein. This sample carries around 400,000 distinct CDR3 sequences, around 13% of them seen once, and the ten largest clones take 9.2%. The V end lost 6 bases, the J end lost 0 bases, and 21 bases lay between the germline ends. CDR1 and CDR2 from the germline V gene are MNHEY and SVGEGT. The CDR3 has 18 amino acids.

V and J are TRBV6-2 or TRBV6-3 and TRBJ1-5; D is undetermined. Sequenced input: blood. The receptor's source is a young woman with Graves' hyperthyroidism. In DNA form, the CDR3 reads TGTGCCAGCAGGGACTTAAAGGACGGAACATTTAGCAATCAGCCCCAGCATTTT. Encoded protein: CASRDLKDGTFSNQPQHF.